The source of this T cell receptor beta chain is a study of vaccination effects on CD4 cells after COVID-19. Across the study: Median timing of post-vaccine samples was 72 days after the second dose.

V lost 5 bases and J lost 1; bases outside the gene matches: 19. The CDR3 covers 19 residues. Germline V lookup: CDR1 ENHRY, CDR2 SYGVKD. Study findings and constraints: Vaccine- and infection-induced clones showed marked clonal contraction late following vaccination.

The protocol was immunoSEQ multiplex PCR, while the TCRdb copy is restricted to in-frame clones and leaves out a portion. The profile shows 25,000 to 35,000 clones, approximately 78% of them singletons. In regard to this clone: What it binds is not known.

CD4+ T cells specific for antigen were expanded with viral peptide pools by the ViraFEST assay before sequencing. Researchers isolated CD4+ T cells once roughly nine days of culture had elapsed. Every participant took two doses of the BNT162b2 or mRNA-1273 vaccine. V is TRBV10-3 and J is TRBJ1-1, with TRBD1 matching over 7 bases. The clonotype was recovered from a human donor who received a COVID-19 vaccine. Some clones in this sample may be carry-over from other donors' samples. This sample comprised CD4+ T cells from PBMCs cultured with HCoV-NL63 spike peptides, obtained after COVID-19 vaccination. CDR3 protein: CAISHLGPRDRTSNTEAFF. The CDR3 nucleotides are TGTGCCATCAGTCACCTAGGGCCCCGGGACAGAACTTCGAACACTGAAGCTTTCTTT.